This T cell receptor beta chain is from a study of T cells in narcolepsy. Study information: Enrolled donors included narcolepsy type 1 or type 2 patients and healthy controls.

Method: immunoSEQ multiplex PCR; TCRdb's copy keeps in-frame clones and lacks some. The repertoire holds over 10,000 clones, with about 89% as singletons. Findings and caveats of the study: Autoreactive clone sequences were missing from some blood memory CD4+ repertoires. Blood of same and different patients, but not healthy controls, reportedly held recurring autoreactive clonotypes.

Worth noting for this clone: Its antigen is unidentified.

V shed 1 base and J shed 2 bases, with 15 bases lying between them. This CDR3 is built from 16 residues. The V gene's germline CDR1 is LNHDA and CDR2 SQIVND (reference sequence). Sequencing was performed on CD45RA- memory CD4+ T cells from PBMCs. This sequence was found in a human donor with narcolepsy. The chain has TRBV19 and TRBJ2-7; D perhaps matches TRBD1 (5 bases). In DNA form, the CDR3 reads TGTGCCAGTAGTATAGCGTCCGGACATACGACCTACGAGCAGTACTTC. It translates to CASSIASGHTTYEQYF.